This T cell receptor beta chain was sequenced for a study of identical twins. This clonotype was found a few times. Its antigen is undetermined. Study results and limitations: These conclusions were based on statistical analysis (cross-sectional, not following the same donors).

TCRdb reprocessed the 5' RACE reads with MiXCR, giving one entry per CDR3 protein. This sample yields roughly 1,500,000 distinct CDR3 sequences, of which about 30% are seen a single time; less than 0.35% belongs to the top ten. The CDR3 is made up of 14 amino acids. The chain couples TRBV21-1 to TRBJ1-2; TRBD1, as called in the table, went unchecked against the DNA. TRBV21-1 is shown as a pseudogene. The specimen sequenced was cord blood. The receptor was isolated from a newborn girl in good health. The CDR3 DNA is TGTGCCAGCAGCAAAGAAGGGAGCGGCTATGGCTACACCTTC. Amino acids: CASSKEGSGYGYTF.